The rows below give T cell receptor beta chains drawn from one sample of a study of regulatory T cells in long-lasting Graves disease. TCRdb re-called the multiplex PCR reads through MiXCR, storing one row per CDR3 protein. The sample lists approximately 500,000 distinct CDR3 sequences; 20% to 25% were seen once. Source: peripheral blood mononuclear cells (PBMCs), taken when the disease was refractory, from a patient treated with antithyroid drugs. The receptors were gathered from a female donor with Graves disease. Each CDR3 is given with its conserved first and last residue. A D gene is named only where the DNA matches it firmly. Rows may omit the clone size; those that give it use once, few, many or a size class.

TRBJ1-1 many TRBV29-1 NA CSVEDLWTAFF TGCAGCGTTGAAGATCTGTGGACGGCTTTCTTT
TRBJ1-1 NA TRBV7-9 NA CASSPLVGLNTEAFF TGTGCCAGCAGCCCTCTGGTGGGGCTCAACACTGAAGCTTTCTTT
TRBJ2-7 few TRBV5-1 TRBD2 CASSRISGAPSSYEQYF TGCGCCAGCAGCCGGATTAGCGGGGCCCCGAGCTCCTACGAGCAGTACTTC
TRBJ2-2 NA TRBV30 TRBD1 CASDQGAGELFF TGTGCCAGCGATCAGGGGGCCGGGGAGCTGTTTTTT
TRBJ2-7 few TRBV28 NA CASSSMGVREQYF TGTGCCAGCAGTTCCATGGGGGTGAGGGAGCAGTACTTC
TRBJ2-7 few TRBV6-1 NA CASFPFTARDGEQYF TGTGCCAGTTTCCCTTTTACCGCCCGGGACGGGGAGCAGTACTTC
TRBJ2-7 NA TRBV5-1 NA CASSFTGNEQYF TGCGCCAGCAGCTTTACAGGGAACGAGCAGTACTTC
TRBJ2-4 NA TRBV28 TRBD1 CASSQGDILNIQYF TGTGCCAGCAGCCAGGGGGACATTCTGAACATTCAGTACTTC
TRBJ2-2 few TRBV28 NA CASKSTSNTGELFF TGTGCCAGCAAAAGCACTTCTAACACCGGGGAGCTGTTTTTT
TRBJ1-2 many TRBV6-8 TRBD1 CASRKRDRPNYGYTF TGTGCCAGCAGAAAACGGGACAGACCGAACTATGGCTACACCTTC
TRBJ2-7 NA TRBV30 TRBD2 CALADNSYEQYF TGTGCCCTAGCGGACAACTCCTACGAGCAGTACTTC
TRBJ2-2 many TRBV11-2 TRBD2 CASSFGAGGNTGELFF TGTGCCAGCAGCTTTGGAGCGGGAGGGAACACCGGGGAGCTGTTTTTT